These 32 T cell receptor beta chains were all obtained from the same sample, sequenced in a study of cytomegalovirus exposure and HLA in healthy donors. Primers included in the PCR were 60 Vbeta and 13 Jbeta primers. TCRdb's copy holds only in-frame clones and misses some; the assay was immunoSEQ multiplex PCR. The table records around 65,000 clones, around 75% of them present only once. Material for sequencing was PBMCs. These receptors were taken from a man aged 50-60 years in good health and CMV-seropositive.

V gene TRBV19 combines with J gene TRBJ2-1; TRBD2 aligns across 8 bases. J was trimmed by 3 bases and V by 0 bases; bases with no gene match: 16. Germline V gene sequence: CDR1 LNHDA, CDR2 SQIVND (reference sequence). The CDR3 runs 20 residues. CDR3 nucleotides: TGTGCCAGTAGTATAGATCTGCACCCACAGGGCGGGAGGTACTACAATGAGCAGTTCTTC. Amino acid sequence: CASSIDLHPQGGRYYNEQFF.

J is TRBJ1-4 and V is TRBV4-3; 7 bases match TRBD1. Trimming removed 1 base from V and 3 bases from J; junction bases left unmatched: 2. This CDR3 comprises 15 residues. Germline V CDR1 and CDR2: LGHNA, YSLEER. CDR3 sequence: CASSQGQGANEKLFF. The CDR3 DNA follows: TGCGCCAGCAGCCAAGGACAGGGAGCTAATGAAAAACTGTTTTTT.

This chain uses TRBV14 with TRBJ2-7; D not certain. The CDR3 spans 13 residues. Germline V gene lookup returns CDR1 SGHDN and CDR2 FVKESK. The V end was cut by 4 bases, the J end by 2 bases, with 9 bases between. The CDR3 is CASSLRSTYEQYF. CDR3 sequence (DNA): TGTGCCAGCAGCCTCCGGAGTACCTACGAGCAGTACTTC.

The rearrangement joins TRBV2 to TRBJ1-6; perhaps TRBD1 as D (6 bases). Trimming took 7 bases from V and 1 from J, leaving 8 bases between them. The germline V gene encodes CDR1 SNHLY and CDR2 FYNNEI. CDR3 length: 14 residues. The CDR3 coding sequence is TGTGCCAGCACAGGGGAATCCTATAATTCACCCCTCCACTTT. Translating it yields CASTGESYNSPLHF.

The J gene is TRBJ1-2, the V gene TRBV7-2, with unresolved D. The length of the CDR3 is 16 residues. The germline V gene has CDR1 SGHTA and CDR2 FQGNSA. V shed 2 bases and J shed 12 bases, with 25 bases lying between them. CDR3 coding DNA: TGTGCCAGCAGCTTAACGTACCGGGCCAGAGGAGGGATGCACACCTTC. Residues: CASSLTYRARGGMHTF.

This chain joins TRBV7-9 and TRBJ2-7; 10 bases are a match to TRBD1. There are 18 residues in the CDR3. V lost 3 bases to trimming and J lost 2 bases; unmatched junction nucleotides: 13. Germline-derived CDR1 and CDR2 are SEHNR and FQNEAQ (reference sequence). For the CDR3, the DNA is TGTGCCAGCAGCTTGGGGGATAGGGGACAGGGGAGCGCCTACGAGCAGTACTTC. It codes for CASSLGDRGQGSAYEQYF.

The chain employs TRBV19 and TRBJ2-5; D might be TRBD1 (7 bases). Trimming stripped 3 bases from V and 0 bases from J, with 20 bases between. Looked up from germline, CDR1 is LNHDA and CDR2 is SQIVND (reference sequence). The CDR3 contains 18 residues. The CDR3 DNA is TGTGCCAGTAGTATGGGGGGACAGTTCTTTGGATACCAAGAGACCCAGTACTTC. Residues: CASSMGGQFFGYQETQYF.

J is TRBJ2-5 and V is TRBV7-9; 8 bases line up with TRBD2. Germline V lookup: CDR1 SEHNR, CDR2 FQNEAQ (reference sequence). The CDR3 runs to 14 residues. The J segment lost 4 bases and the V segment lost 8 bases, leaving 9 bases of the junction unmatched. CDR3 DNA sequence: TGTGCCAGCCGCCTGACGGGAGGGTCAGAGACCCAGTACTTC. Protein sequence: CASRLTGGSETQYF.

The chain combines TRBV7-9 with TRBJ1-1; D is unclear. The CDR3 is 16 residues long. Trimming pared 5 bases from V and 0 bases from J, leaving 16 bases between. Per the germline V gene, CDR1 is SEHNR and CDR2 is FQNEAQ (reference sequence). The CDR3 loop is CASSPGAFTMNTEAFF. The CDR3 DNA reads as TGTGCCAGCAGCCCTGGTGCGTTCACCATGAACACTGAAGCTTTCTTT.

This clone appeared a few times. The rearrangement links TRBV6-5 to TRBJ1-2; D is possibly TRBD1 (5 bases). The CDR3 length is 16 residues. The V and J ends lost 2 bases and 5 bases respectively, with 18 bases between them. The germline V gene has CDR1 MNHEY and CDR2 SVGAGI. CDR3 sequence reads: CASSYVRTGGSYGYTF. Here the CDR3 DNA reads TGTGCCAGCAGTTACGTTAGGACCGGGGGGTCATATGGCTACACCTTC.

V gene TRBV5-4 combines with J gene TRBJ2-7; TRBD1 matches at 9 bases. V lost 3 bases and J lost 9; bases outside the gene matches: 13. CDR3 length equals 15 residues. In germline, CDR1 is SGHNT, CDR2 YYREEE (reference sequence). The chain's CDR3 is CASSSGTGWGDGQYF. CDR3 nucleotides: TGTGCCAGCAGCTCCGGGACAGGGTGGGGGGATGGGCAGTACTTC.

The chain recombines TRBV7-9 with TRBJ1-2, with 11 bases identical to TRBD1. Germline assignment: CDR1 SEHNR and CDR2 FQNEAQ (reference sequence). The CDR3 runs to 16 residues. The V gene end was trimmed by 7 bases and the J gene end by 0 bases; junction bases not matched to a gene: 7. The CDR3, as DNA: TGTGCCAGCACCGGGACAGGGGGTACCCCTAACTATGGCTACACCTTC. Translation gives CASTGTGGTPNYGYTF.

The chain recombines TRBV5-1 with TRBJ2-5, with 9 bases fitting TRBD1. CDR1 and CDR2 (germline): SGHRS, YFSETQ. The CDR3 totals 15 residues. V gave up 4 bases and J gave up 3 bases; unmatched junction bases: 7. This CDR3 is CASSGRGQGKETQYF. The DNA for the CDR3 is TGCGCCAGCAGCGGCCGAGGACAGGGGAAAGAGACCCAGTACTTC.

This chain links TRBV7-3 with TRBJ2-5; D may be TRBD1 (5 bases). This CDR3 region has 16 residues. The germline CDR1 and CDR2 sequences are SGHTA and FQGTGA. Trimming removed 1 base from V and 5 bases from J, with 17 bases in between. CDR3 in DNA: TGTGCCAGCAGCTTAAGGCAGGGTAAACGATGGGAGACCCAGTACTTC. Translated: CASSLRQGKRWETQYF.

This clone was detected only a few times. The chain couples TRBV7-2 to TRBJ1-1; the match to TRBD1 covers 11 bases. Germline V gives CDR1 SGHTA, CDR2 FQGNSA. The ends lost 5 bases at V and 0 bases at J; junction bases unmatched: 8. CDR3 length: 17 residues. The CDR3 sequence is CASSPRGQGVMNTEAFF. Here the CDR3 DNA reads TGTGCCAGCAGCCCACGGGGACAGGGGGTTATGAACACTGAAGCTTTCTTT. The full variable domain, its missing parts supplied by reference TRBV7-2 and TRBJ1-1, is GAGVSQSPSNKVTEKGKDVELRCDPISGHTALYWYRQSLGQGLEFLIYFQGNSAPDKSGLPSDRFSAERTGGSVSTLTIQRTQQEDSAVYLCASSPRGQGVMNTEAFFGQGTRLTVV.

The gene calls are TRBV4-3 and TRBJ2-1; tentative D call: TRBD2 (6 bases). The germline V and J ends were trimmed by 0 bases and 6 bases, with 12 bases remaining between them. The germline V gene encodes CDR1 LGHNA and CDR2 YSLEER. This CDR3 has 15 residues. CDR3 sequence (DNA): TGCGCCAGCAGCCAAGACGGGGGACTGGGCAATGAGCAGTTCTTC. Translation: CASSQDGGLGNEQFF.

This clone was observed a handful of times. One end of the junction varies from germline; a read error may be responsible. In nucleotides, the CDR3 is TGTTCCAGCAGTAACAGGGACTACGAGCAGTACTTC. Translated: CSSSNRDYEQYF. The chain uses TRBV7-9 and TRBJ2-7; D perhaps matches TRBD1 (6 bases). This CDR3 is 12 amino acids long. CDR1 is SEHNR, CDR2 FQNEAQ, per germline (reference sequence).

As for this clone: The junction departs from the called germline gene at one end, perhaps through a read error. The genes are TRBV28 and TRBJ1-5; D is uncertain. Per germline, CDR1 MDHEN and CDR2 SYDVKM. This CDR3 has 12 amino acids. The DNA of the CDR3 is TGTGCCAGCAGTTTAAACAATCAGGCCCAGCATTTT. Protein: CASSLNNQAQHF.

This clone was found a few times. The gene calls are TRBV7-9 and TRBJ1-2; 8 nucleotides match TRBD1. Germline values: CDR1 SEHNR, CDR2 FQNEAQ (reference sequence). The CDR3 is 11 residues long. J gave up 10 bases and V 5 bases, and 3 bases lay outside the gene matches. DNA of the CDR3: TGTGCCAGCAGCATGACAGGGGTCTACACCTTC. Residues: CASSMTGVYTF.

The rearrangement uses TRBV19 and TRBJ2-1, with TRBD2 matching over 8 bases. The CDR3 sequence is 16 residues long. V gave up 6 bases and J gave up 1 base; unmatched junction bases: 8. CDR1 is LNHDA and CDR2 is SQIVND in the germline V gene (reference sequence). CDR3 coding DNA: TGTGCCAGTAGCAAAATAGCGGGAAGTTCCTACAATGAGCAGTTCTTC. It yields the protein CASSKIAGSSYNEQFF.

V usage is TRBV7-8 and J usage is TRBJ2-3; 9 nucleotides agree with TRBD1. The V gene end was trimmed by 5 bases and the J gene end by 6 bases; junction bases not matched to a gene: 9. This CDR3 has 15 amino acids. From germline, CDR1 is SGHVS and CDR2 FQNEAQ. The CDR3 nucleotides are TGTGCCAGCAGCCTAGAGACAGGGGGTGTGGATACGCAGTATTTT. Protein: CASSLETGGVDTQYF.

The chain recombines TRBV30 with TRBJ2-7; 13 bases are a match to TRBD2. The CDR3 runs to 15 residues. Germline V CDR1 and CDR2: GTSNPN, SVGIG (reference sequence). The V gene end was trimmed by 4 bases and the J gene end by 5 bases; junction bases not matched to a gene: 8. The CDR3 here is CAWTRRLAGGHEQYF. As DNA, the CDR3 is TGTGCCTGGACCAGAAGACTAGCGGGAGGCCACGAGCAGTACTTC.

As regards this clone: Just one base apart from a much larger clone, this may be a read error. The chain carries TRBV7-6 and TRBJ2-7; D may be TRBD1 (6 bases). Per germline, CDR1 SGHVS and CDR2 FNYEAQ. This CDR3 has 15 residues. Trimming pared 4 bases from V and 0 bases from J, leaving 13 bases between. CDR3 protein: CASSSQGPSSYEQYF. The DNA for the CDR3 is TGTGCCAGCAGCTCCCAGGGGCCCAGCTCCTACGAGCAGTACTTC.

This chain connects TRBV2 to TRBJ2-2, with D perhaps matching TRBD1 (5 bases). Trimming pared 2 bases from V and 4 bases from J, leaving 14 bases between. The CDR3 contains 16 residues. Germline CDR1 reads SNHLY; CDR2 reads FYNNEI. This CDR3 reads CASSERGLSPTGELFF. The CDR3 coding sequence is TGTGCCAGCAGTGAAAGGGGTCTGTCGCCCACCGGGGAGCTGTTTTTT.

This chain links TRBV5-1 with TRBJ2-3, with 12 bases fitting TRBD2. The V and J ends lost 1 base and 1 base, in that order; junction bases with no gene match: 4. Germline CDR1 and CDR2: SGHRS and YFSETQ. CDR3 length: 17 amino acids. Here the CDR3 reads CASSLFSSGGGTDTQYF. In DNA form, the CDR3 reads TGCGCCAGCAGCTTGTTTTCTAGCGGGGGGGGCACAGATACGCAGTATTTT.

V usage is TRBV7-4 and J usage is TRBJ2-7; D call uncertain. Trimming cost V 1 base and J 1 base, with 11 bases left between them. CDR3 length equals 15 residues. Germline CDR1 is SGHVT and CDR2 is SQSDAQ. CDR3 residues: CASSLVVVLSYEQYF. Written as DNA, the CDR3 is TGTGCCAGCAGCTTAGTCGTCGTCTTATCCTACGAGCAGTACTTC.

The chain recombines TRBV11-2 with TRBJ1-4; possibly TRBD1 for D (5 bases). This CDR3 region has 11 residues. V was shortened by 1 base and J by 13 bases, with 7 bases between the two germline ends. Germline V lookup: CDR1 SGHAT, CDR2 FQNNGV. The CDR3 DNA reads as TGTGCCAGCAGCTTAGCGGGGGTACTGTTTTTT. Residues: CASSLAGVLFF.

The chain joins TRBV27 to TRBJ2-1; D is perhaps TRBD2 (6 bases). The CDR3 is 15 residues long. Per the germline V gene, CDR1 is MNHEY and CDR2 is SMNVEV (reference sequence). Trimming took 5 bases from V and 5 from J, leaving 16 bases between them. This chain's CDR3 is CASSDTSWGDNEQFF. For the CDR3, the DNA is TGTGCCAGCAGTGATACTAGCTGGGGGGACAATGAGCAGTTCTTC.

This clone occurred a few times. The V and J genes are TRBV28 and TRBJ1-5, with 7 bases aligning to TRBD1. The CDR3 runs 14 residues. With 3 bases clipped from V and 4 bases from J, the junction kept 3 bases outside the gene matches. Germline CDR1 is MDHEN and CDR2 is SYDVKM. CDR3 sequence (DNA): TGTGCCAGCAGTTTTACAGGGGCGAATCAGCCCCAGCATTTT. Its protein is CASSFTGANQPQHF.

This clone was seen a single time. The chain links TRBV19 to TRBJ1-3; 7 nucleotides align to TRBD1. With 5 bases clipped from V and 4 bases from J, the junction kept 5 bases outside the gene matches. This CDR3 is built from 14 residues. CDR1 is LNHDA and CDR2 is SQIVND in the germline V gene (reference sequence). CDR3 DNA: TGTGCCAGTAGTCGCCGACAGGGAGGAAACACCATATATTTT. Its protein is CASSRRQGGNTIYF.

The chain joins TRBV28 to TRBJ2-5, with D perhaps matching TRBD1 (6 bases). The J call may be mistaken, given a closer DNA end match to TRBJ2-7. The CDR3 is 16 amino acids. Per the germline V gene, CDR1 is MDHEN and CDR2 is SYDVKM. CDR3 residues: CASIPSVGTNPYEQYF. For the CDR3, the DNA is TGTGCCAGCATCCCCTCGGTTGGGACAAACCCCTACGAGCAGTACTTC.

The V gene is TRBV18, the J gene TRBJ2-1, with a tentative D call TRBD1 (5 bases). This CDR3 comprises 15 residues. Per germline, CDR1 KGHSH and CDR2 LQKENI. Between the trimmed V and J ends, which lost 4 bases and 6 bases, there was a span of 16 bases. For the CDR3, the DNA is TGTGCCAGCTCACAAGGGGCAGGCGATCTCAATGAGCAGTTCTTC. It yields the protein CASSQGAGDLNEQFF.